What follows are 16 T cell receptor beta chains derived from one specimen sequenced in a study of blood T cell repertoires in COVID-19. Repertoires were generated with immunoSEQ multiplex PCR, while TCRdb's copy carries only in-frame clones and drops some. The sample yields 190,000 or so clones, roughly 94% seen once. Sample: peripheral blood. The receptors derive from a man aged 25-45 years with COVID-19, enrolled during active disease.

The V call is TRBV27, the J call TRBJ2-1; 8 bases fit TRBD2. The CDR3 runs to 15 residues. Trimming at V came to 7 bases and at J to 8 bases, leaving 13 bases not matched to a gene. Germline assignment: CDR1 MNHEY and CDR2 SMNVEV (reference sequence). The CDR3 coding sequence is TGTGCCAGCATTAGCGGGACTCTCGAAACCCATGAGCAGTTCTTC. Protein: CASISGTLETHEQFF.

There are a few counts of this clone. The chain joins TRBV10-2 to TRBJ1-1; D not resolved. Trimming left V 7 bases short and J 1 base short, with 10 bases between. CDR1 and CDR2 (germline): WSHSY, SAAADI. This CDR3 has 13 residues. CDR3 region: CASNPGTNTEAFF. As DNA, the CDR3 is TGCGCCAGCAATCCAGGTACGAACACTGAAGCTTTCTTT.

CDR3 sequence (DNA): TGTGCCACCGTTTTAACCCGGACAATAGATAGCAATCAGCCCCAGCATTTT. This encodes CATVLTRTIDSNQPQHF. The chain has TRBV5-4 and TRBJ1-5; possible D gene TRBD1, 5 bases. Germline CDR1 SGHNT, CDR2 YYREEE (reference sequence). This CDR3 is built from 17 residues. The V end was cut by 9 bases, the J end by 0 bases, with 22 bases between.

J is TRBJ1-2 and V is TRBV2, with 8 nucleotides matching TRBD1. CDR1 SNHLY and CDR2 FYNNEI come from the germline V gene. After removal of 11 bases from V and 8 bases from J, the junction contained 10 bases not matched to a gene. This CDR3 region has 12 residues. The CDR3 DNA reads as TGTGCCGGCAAAAGCCAGGGGGCCGGCTACACCTTC. This codes for CAGKSQGAGYTF.

The rearrangement joins TRBV6-1 to TRBJ2-3; possibly TRBD2 for D (6 bases). Trimming pared 2 bases from V and 7 bases from J, leaving 16 bases between. The CDR3 consists of 15 residues. Germline V CDR1 and CDR2: MNHNS, SASEGT. The CDR3 region is CASSESGREVNTQYF. As DNA, the CDR3 is TGTGCCAGCAGTGAATCAGGCAGGGAGGTAAATACGCAGTATTTT.

The CDR3: CASSVKRGGDSNQPQHF. As DNA, the CDR3 is TGTGCCAGCAGTGTAAAACGAGGAGGGGATAGCAATCAGCCCCAGCATTTT. This chain joins TRBV2 and TRBJ1-5; perhaps TRBD1 as D (5 bases). The CDR3 is made up of 17 amino acids. V shed 4 bases and J shed 0 bases, with 16 bases lying between them. Germline lookup yields CDR1 SNHLY and CDR2 FYNNEI.

The V and J genes are TRBV3-1 (or the pseudogene TRBV3-2) and TRBJ1-2; D possibly corresponds to TRBD1 (5 bases). CDR3 length equals 13 residues. The V end was cut by 8 bases, the J end by 3 bases, with 13 bases between. CDR1 and CDR2 from the germline V gene are LGHDT and YNNKEL (reference sequence). Here the CDR3 reads CASVSAGDYGYTF. The CDR3 nucleotides are TGTGCCAGCGTTTCGGCGGGGGACTATGGCTACACCTTC.

This chain joins TRBV3-1 (or the pseudogene TRBV3-2) and TRBJ2-5; D may be TRBD2 (6 bases). The germline CDR1 and CDR2 sequences are LGHDT and YNNKEL (reference sequence). This CDR3 spans 14 amino acids. V lost 4 bases and J lost 5, with 14 bases in between. CDR3 coding DNA: TGTGCCAGCAGCCCGGAGCGGGTCAAGGAGACCCAGTACTTC. As protein: CASSPERVKETQYF.

The chain links TRBV27 to TRBJ1-1, with a weak D call TRBD1 (6 bases). The V gene's germline CDR1 is MNHEY and CDR2 SMNVEV (reference sequence). The CDR3 is 14 amino acids. Trimming removed 4 bases from V and 7 bases from J, with 16 bases in between. CDR3 sequence: CASSSDRKGIEAFF. The CDR3 nucleotides read TGTGCCAGCAGTTCAGACAGGAAGGGGATTGAAGCTTTCTTT.

J is TRBJ2-3 and V is TRBV5-4; tentative D call: TRBD2 (5 bases). CDR1 is SGHNT, CDR2 YYREEE, per germline (reference sequence). Trimming stripped 4 bases from V and 1 base from J, with 19 bases between. This CDR3 contains 17 residues. The CDR3 nucleotides are TGTGCCAGCAGCAACGATGGAGGATCAATACGCACAGATACGCAGTATTTT. It is translated as CASSNDGGSIRTDTQYF.

This chain uses TRBV19 with TRBJ1-1; 9 nucleotides agree with TRBD1. Germline lookup yields CDR1 LNHDA and CDR2 SQIVND (reference sequence). Trimming at V came to 5 bases and at J to 2 bases, leaving 6 bases not matched to a gene. This CDR3 has 15 amino acids. The CDR3, as DNA: TGTGCCAGTAGTCCCCGGACAGGGGCCAACACTGAAGCTTTCTTT. This codes for CASSPRTGANTEAFF.

This clone was seen just once. The genes are TRBV2 and TRBJ2-2, with TRBD1 identical over 11 bases. CDR1 SNHLY and CDR2 FYNNEI come from the germline V gene. Trimming took 5 bases from V and 3 from J; bases not matched to a gene: 5. This CDR3 is 16 amino acids long. This chain's CDR3 is CASSTGTGGYTGELFF. CDR3 DNA: TGTGCCAGCAGTACCGGGACAGGGGGGTACACCGGGGAGCTGTTTTTT.

The genes are TRBV30 and TRBJ1-1, with 10 nucleotides matching TRBD1. From germline, CDR1 is GTSNPN and CDR2 SVGIG (reference sequence). J was trimmed by 1 base and V by 6 bases; bases with no gene match: 5. CDR3 length equals 14 residues. CDR3 amino acids: CACRTGGRNTEAFF. The DNA of the CDR3 is TGTGCCTGCCGGACAGGGGGAAGGAACACTGAAGCTTTCTTT. The full variable domain, in which reference TRBV30 and TRBJ1-1 provide the parts outside the CDR3, is SQTIHQWPATLVQPVGSPLSLECTVEGTSNPNLYWYRQAAGRGLQLLFYSVGIGQISSEVPQNLSASRPQDRQFILSSKKLLLSDSGFYLCACRTGGRNTEAFFGQGTRLTVV.

The chain employs TRBV6-1 and TRBJ1-1, with a weak D call TRBD1 (6 bases). Trimming took off 4 bases at V and 3 bases at J, with 18 bases between the two ends. There are 16 residues in the CDR3. The V gene's germline CDR1 is MNHNS and CDR2 SASEGT. The CDR3 nucleotides read TGTGCCAGCAGTGTGGGAACAGGGTTGGCGTACACTGAAGCTTTCTTT. This sequence encodes CASSVGTGLAYTEAFF.

V usage is TRBV6-6 and J usage is TRBJ2-3, with 9 positions matching TRBD2. Germline CDR1 reads MNHNY; CDR2 reads SVGAGI (reference sequence). There are 16 residues in the CDR3. Trimming cost V 1 base and J 2 bases; bases outside gene matches: 4. For the CDR3, the DNA is TGTGCCAGCAGTTACTGGCGGGGGGGGGACACAGATACGCAGTATTTT. Translated, it gives CASSYWRGGDTDTQYF.

The chain couples TRBV5-1 to TRBJ2-2; 10 bases map to TRBD2. Germline CDR1 SGHRS, CDR2 YFSETQ. V shed 0 bases and J 6 bases; nucleotides not matched to a gene: 5. The CDR3 is 16 residues long. The CDR3 protein is CASSLGASGGSGELFF. Here the CDR3 DNA reads TGCGCCAGCAGCTTGGGGGCTAGCGGGGGATCCGGGGAGCTGTTTTTT.